This T cell receptor (beta chain) comes out of a study of response to subunit inactivated influenza vaccine. Via MiXCR, TCRdb re-called the RT-PCR reads, giving one row per CDR3 protein. Among some 550,000 distinct CDR3 sequences, around a quarter were seen once, and the ten largest hold 2.5% to 3%. This CDR3 region has 15 residues. Trimming took off 1 base at V and 0 bases at J, with 7 bases between the two ends. These records were also assigned to another study, of T cells expressing NK-cell markers. That work contributes: 5'RACE template switching with UMIs produced the TCR beta cDNA. Sorted CD3+CD56-NKG2C+, CD3+CD56+NKG2C- and CD3+CD56+NKG2C+ T cells were the source of the TCR beta repertoires. Of CD8+ T cells, roughly 1.0-8% belonged to dominant NKG2C+ clonotypes in several donors. Also leading the CD3+CD56-NKG2C+ fraction in a handful of donors were these clonotypes. The HCMV specificity of the expanded NKG2C+ T cell clones stayed unresolved.

This sequence joins TRBV12-3 or TRBV12-4 and TRBJ1-3, with no clear D. The material was CD4+ T cells sorted from PBMCs, obtained approximately 12 days after vaccination. This TCR was sampled from a man aged 50 or older who received an inactivated influenza vaccine. The CDR3 DNA is TGTGCCAGCAGTTTAGACAGCGGCTCTGGAAACACCATATATTTT. Translation: CASSLDSGSGNTIYF.